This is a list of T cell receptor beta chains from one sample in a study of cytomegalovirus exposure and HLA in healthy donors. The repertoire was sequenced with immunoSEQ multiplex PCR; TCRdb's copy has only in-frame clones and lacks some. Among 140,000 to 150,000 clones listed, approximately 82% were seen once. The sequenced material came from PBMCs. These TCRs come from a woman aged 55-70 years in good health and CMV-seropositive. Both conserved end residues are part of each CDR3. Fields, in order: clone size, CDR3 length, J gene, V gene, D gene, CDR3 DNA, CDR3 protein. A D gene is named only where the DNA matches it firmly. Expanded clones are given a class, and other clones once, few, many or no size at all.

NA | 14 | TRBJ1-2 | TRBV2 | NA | TGTGCCAGCAGTGGGCAGGGTAAGACCGCTGGCTACACCTTC | CASSGQGKTAGYTF
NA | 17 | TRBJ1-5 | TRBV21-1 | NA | TGTGCCAGCAGCAGGGTTGACAGGGGTCTAGGAGGGTGGCCCCAGCATTTT | CASSRVDRGLGGWPQHF
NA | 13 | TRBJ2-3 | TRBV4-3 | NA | TGCGCCAGCAGCCCCGGGTCGGCAGATACGCAGTATTTT | CASSPGSADTQYF
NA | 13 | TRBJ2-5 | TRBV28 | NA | TGTGCCAGCAGTTTCAGATTACAAGAGACCCAGTACTTC | CASSFRLQETQYF
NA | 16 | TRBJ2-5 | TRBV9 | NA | TGTGCCAGCAGCCCAACAACAAGGGGGTACCAAGAGACCCAGTACTTC | CASSPTTRGYQETQYF
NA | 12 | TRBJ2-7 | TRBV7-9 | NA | TGTGCCAGCAGCTTTTCAGGGGTCGAGCAGTACTTC | CASSFSGVEQYF
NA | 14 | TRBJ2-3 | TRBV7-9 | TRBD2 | TGTGCCAGCAGGGAGAGCGGGACGGCAGATACGCAGTATTTT | CASRESGTADTQYF
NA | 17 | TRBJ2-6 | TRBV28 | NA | TGTGCCAGCATGCAGGGACTGAGCCCTCCTGGGGCCAACGTCCTGACTTTC | CASMQGLSPPGANVLTF
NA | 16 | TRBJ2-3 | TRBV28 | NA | TGTGCCAGCAGTCCCCCACCCGGGACACGAGGGAATACGCAGTATTTT | CASSPPPGTRGNTQYF
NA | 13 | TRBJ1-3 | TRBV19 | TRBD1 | TGTGCCACGCGAGGGACAGGGGGAAACACCATATATTTT | CATRGTGGNTIYF
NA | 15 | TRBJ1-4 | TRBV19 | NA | TGTGCCAGTAGTATCCGAACAGGCCGAAATGAAAAACTGTTTTTT | CASSIRTGRNEKLFF
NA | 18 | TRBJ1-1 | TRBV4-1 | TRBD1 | TGCGCCAGCAGCCATAAGGACAGGGTGGGAGGATGGGACACTGAAGCTTTCTTT | CASSHKDRVGGWDTEAFF
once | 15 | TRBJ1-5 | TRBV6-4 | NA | TGTGCCAGCAGTACGAGGGGGACCGGGAATGGGCCCCAGCATTTT | CASSTRGTGNGPQHF
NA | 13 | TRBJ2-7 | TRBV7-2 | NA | TGTGCCAGCAGCTCCCCGGCGGTTTACGAGCAGTACTTC | CASSSPAVYEQYF
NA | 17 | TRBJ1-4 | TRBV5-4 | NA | TGTGCCAGCAGCTTGGGTACAGGTATCGCAACTAATGAAAAACTGTTTTTT | CASSLGTGIATNEKLFF
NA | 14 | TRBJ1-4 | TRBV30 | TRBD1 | TGTGCCTGGAGAAGGACAGGGGCCTATGAAAAACTGTTTTTT | CAWRRTGAYEKLFF
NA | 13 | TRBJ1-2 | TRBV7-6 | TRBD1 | TGTGCCAGCAGCGCGACAGGGTCCGGTGGCTACACCTTC | CASSATGSGGYTF
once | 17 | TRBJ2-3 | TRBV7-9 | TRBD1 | TGTGCCAGCAGCCCCAGTGGACAGGGAGTTGTTTCAGATACGCAGTATTTT | CASSPSGQGVVSDTQYF
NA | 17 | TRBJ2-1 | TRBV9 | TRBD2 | TGTGCCAGCAGCGTAGCTAGCGGGAGGGGGTTCGGCAATGAGCAGTTCTTC | CASSVASGRGFGNEQFF
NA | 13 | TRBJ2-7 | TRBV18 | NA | TGTGCCAGCTCCCCAGGAGGTATCCGCGAGCAGTACTTC | CASSPGGIREQYF
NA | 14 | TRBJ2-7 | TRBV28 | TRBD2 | TGTGCCAGCAGTCCAAGCGGGAGCAACTACGAGCAGTACTTC | CASSPSGSNYEQYF
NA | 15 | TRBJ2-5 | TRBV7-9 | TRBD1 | TGTGCCAGCAGCACGAGGACAGGGGGCAGGGAGACCCAGTACTTC | CASSTRTGGRETQYF
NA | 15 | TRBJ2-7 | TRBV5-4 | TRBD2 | TGTGCCAGCAGCCCGGGACTAGCGGCTACCTACGAGCAGTACTTC | CASSPGLAATYEQYF
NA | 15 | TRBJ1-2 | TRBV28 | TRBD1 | TGTGCCAGCAGCTCTTTGACAGGGGTCGTTTATGGCTACACCTTC | CASSSLTGVVYGYTF
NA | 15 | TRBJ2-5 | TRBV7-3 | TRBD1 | TGTGCCAGCAGCTTATCGGGACAGAGCCAAGAGACCCAGTACTTC | CASSLSGQSQETQYF
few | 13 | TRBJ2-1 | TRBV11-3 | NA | TGTGCCAGCAGCGTGGACTCTTACAATGAGCAGTTCTTC | CASSVDSYNEQFF
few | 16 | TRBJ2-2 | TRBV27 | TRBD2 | TGTGCCAGCAGTTTAACTAGCGGGACTTACACCGGGGAGCTGTTTTTT | CASSLTSGTYTGELFF
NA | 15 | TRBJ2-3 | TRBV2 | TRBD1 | TGTGCCAGCCTGGGGAGCAGGGGGCTGCAAGATACGCAGTATTTT | CASLGSRGLQDTQYF
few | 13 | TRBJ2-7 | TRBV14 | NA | TGTGCCAGCAGCCAAGTCCCAGCCTACGAGCAGTACTTC | CASSQVPAYEQYF
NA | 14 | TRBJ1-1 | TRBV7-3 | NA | TGTGCCAGCAGCTTAACAGGAGGGGACACTGAAGCTTTCTTT | CASSLTGGDTEAFF
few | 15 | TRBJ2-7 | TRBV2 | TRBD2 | TGTGCCAGCAAAGCGGGAGGGTCGTTCGCCTACGAGCAGTACTTC | CASKAGGSFAYEQYF
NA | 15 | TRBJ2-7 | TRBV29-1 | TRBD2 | TGCAGCGTTGAAGGTTCTAGCGGGAAAACCTACGAGCAGTACTTC | CSVEGSSGKTYEQYF